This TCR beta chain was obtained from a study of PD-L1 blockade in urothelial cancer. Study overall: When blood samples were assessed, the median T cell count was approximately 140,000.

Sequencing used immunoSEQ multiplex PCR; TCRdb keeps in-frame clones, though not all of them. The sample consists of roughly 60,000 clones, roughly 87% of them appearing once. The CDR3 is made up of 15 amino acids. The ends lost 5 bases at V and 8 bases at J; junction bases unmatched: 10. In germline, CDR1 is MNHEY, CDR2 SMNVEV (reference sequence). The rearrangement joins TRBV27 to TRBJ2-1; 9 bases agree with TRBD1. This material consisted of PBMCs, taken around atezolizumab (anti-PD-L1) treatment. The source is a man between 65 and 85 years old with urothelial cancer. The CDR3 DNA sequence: TGTGCCAGCAGTACACCGGGACAGGGAAACGATGAGCAGTTCTTC. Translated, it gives CASSTPGQGNDEQFF.